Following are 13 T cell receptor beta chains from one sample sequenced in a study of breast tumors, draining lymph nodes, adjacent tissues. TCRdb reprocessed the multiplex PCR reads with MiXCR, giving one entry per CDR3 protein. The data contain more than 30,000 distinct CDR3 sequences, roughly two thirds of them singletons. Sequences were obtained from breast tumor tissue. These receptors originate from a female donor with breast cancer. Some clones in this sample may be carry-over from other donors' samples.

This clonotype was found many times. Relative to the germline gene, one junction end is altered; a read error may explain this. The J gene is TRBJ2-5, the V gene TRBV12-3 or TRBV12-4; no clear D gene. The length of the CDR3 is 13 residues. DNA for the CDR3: TGTGCCAGCAGTCGCGACTTACAAGAGACCCAGTGCTTC. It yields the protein CASSRDLQETQCF.

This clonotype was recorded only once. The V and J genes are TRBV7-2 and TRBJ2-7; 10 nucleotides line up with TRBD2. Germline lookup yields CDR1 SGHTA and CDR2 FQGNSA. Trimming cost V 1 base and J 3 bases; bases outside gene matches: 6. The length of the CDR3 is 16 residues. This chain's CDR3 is CASSLESSGGIYEQYF. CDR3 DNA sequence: TGTGCCAGCAGCTTAGAGTCTAGCGGGGGAATCTACGAGCAGTACTTC.

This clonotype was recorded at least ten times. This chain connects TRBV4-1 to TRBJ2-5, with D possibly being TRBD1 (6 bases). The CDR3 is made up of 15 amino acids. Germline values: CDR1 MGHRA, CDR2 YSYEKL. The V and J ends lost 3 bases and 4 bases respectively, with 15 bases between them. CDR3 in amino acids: CASSHAGTTLETQYF. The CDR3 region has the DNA TGCGCCAGCAGCCACGCCGGGACAACCTTAGAGACCCAGTACTTC.

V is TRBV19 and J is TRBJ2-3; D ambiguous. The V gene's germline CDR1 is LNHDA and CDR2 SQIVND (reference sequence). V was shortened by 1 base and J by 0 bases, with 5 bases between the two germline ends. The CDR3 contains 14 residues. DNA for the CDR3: TGTGCCAGTAGTATAGCCGGGAGCACAGATACGCAGTATTTT. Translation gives CASSIAGSTDTQYF.

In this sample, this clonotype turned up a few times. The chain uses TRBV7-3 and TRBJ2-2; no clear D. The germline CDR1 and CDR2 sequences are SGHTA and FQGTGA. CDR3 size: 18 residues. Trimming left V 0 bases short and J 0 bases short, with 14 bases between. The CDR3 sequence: CASSLTPIKRPNTGELFF. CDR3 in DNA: TGTGCCAGCAGCTTAACTCCCATTAAAAGGCCGAACACCGGGGAGCTGTTTTTT.

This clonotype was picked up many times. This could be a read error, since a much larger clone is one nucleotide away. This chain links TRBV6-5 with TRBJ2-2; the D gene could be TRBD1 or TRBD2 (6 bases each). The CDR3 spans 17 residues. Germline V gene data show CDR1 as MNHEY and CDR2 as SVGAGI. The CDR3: CASSYSGGAANTRELFF. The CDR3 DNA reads TGTGCCAGCAGTTACTCGGGGGGCGCGGCAAACACCAGGGAGCTGTTTTTT.

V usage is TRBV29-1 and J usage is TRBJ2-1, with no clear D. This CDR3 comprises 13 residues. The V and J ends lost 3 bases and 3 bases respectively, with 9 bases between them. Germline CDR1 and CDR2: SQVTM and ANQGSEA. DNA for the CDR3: TGCAGCGTTGACGGCGGAAACTACAATGAGCAGTTCTTC. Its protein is CSVDGGNYNEQFF.

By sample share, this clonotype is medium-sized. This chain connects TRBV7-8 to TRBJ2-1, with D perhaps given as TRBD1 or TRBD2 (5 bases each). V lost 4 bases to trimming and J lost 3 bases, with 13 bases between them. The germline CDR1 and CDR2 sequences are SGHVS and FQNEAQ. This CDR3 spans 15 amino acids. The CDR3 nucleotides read TGTGCCAGCAGCTCCGGGACGGCCGGCTACAATGAGCAGTTCTTC. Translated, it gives CASSSGTAGYNEQFF.

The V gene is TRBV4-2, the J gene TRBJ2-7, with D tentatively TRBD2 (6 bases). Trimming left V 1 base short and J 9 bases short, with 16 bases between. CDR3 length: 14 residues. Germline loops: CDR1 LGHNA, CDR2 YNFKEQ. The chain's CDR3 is CASSQAPGEGGQYF. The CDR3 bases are TGTGCCAGCAGCCAAGCGCCGGGTGAGGGAGGGCAGTACTTC.

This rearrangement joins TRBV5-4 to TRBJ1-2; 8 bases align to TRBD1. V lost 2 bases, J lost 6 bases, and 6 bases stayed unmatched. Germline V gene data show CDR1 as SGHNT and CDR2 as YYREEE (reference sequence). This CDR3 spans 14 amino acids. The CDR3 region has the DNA TGTGCCAGCAGCTTAGCGGCAGGGGGCAATGGCTACACCTTC. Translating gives CASSLAAGGNGYTF. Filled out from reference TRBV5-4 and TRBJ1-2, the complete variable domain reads ETGVTQSPTHLIKTRGQQVTLRCSSQSGHNTVSWYQQALGQGPQFIFQYYREEENGRGNFPPRFSGLQFPNYSSELNVNALELDDSALYLCASSLAAGGNGYTFGSGTRLTVV.

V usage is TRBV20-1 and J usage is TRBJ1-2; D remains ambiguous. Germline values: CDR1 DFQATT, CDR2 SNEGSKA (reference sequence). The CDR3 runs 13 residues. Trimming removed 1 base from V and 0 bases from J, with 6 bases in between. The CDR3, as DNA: TGCAGTGCTAGAGTTCCGGCTAACTATGGCTACACCTTC. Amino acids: CSARVPANYGYTF.

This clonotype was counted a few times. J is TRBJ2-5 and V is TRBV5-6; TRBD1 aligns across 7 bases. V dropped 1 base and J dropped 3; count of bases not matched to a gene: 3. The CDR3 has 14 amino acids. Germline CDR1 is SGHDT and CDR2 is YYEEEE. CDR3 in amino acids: CASSLFGTEETQYF. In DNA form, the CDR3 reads TGTGCCAGCAGCTTGTTCGGGACAGAAGAGACCCAGTACTTC.

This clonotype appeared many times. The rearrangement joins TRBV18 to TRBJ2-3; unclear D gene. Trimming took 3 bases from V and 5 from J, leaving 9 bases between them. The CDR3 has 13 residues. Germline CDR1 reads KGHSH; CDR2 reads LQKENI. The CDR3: CASSPVSGDTQYF. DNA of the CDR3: TGTGCCAGCTCACCGGTGTCCGGAGATACGCAGTATTTT.